This T cell receptor (beta chain) came from a study of blood T cell repertoires in COVID-19. V dropped 0 bases and J dropped 7 bases, with 10 bases sitting between them. CDR1 MNHNS and CDR2 SASEGT come from the germline V gene. The CDR3 is 13 amino acids. Original analysis: Amplification with reference gene primers provided the estimates of nucleated cell counts. The protocol was immunoSEQ multiplex PCR, while the TCRdb copy is restricted to in-frame clones and leaves out a portion. That table supplies the V and J calls and clone size; D and trimming were determined from the DNA. Of tens of thousands of clones listed, almost 85% are singletons.

V usage is TRBV6-1 and J usage is TRBJ2-7, with D perhaps TRBD1 (5 bases). The sequenced material came from peripheral blood. The receptor comes from a man aged 45-65 years with acute or convalescent COVID-19. The CDR3 region is CASSEAPGFEQYF. CDR3 DNA: TGTGCCAGCAGTGAAGCGCCAGGGTTTGAGCAGTACTTC.